The rows below give T cell receptor beta chains drawn from one sample of a study of identical twins. TCRdb reanalysed the 5' RACE reads using MiXCR and keeps one entry per CDR3 protein. The sample carries some 300,000 distinct CDR3 sequences, 9% to 15% recorded once. This sample was also put to use in a study of yellow fever vaccine responses in identical twins.

What was sequenced was CD8+ T cells sorted from blood. The receptors originated from a woman in her late teens or twenties in good health. The CDR3 runs from the conserved cysteine through the conserved F or W. D genes are given only for firm matches. Only some rows state a clone size, as once, few, many or a class for expanded clones.

-	-	TRBV4-1	TRBJ1-1	CASSQDGAYEAFF	TGCGCCAGCAGCCAAGATGGTGCATATGAAGCTTTCTTT
-	-	TRBV27	TRBJ2-7	CASSLGRGAYEQYF	TGTGCCAGCAGTTTAGGGCGGGGCGCCTACGAGCAGTACTTC
-	-	TRBV9	TRBJ1-1	CASSVSAGEAFF	TGTGCCAGCAGCGTATCTGCCGGTGAAGCTTTCTTT
-	-	TRBV7-9	TRBJ2-1	CASSNEGNEQFF	TGTGCCAGCAGCAACGAAGGGAATGAGCAGTTCTTC
-	many	TRBV12-3/TRBV12-4	TRBJ2-5	CASSLAAGIQETQYF	TGTGCCAGCAGTTTAGCGGCAGGCATCCAAGAGACCCAGTACTTC
-	few	TRBV13	TRBJ1-5	CASSGGAGGQHF	TGTGCCAGCAGTGGAGGTGCGGGGGGCCAGCATTTT
TRBD2	-	TRBV7-9	TRBJ2-7	CASSSRGGVYEQYF	TGTGCCAGCAGCTCCCGGGGAGGGGTCTACGAGCAGTACTTC
-	many	TRBV12-3/TRBV12-4	TRBJ2-1	CASSLWLSEQFF	TGTGCCAGCAGTTTATGGTTAAGTGAGCAGTTCTTC
-	-	TRBV7-2	TRBJ2-7	CASSLWVNYEQYF	TGTGCCAGCAGCTTATGGGTAAACTACGAGCAGTACTTC
-	many	TRBV12-3/TRBV12-4	TRBJ1-6	CASTRGGGVPLHF	TGTGCCAGCACCAGGGGCGGGGGTGTACCCCTCCACTTT
-	-	TRBV5-1	TRBJ1-1	CASSLGTELNTEAFF	TGCGCCAGCAGCTTGGGGACTGAATTGAACACTGAAGCTTTCTTT
-	few	TRBV7-8	TRBJ2-7	CASSFGRDPTSYEQYF	TGTGCCAGCAGCTTCGGGCGGGATCCTACATCCTACGAGCAGTACTTC
-	few	TRBV28	TRBJ2-5	CASSYRLETQYF	TGTGCCAGCAGTTACCGGTTAGAGACCCAGTACTTC
-	many	TRBV20-1	TRBJ2-1	CSARDQAGLYNEQFF	TGCAGTGCTAGAGATCAGGCAGGGCTTTACAATGAGCAGTTCTTC
TRBD2	-	TRBV12-3/TRBV12-4	TRBJ2-1	CTSSHLLKAGVSYNEQFF	TGTACCAGCAGCCACCTCCTCAAAGCGGGGGTATCCTACAATGAGCAGTTCTTC
-	-	TRBV2	TRBJ1-2	CASSDPVYYGYTF	TGTGCCAGCAGTGACCCCGTATACTATGGCTACACCTTC
TRBD1	-	TRBV7-8	TRBJ1-2	CASSLAPGTGGGYTF	TGTGCCAGCAGCTTAGCCCCCGGGACAGGGGGTGGCTACACCTTC
-	few	TRBV5-1	TRBJ2-5	CASKGYRVSEETQYF	TGCGCCAGCAAGGGGTATCGGGTATCGGAGGAGACCCAGTACTTC
-	few	TRBV2	TRBJ2-1	CASSERVVNNEQFF	TGTGCCAGCAGTGAAAGGGTGGTTAACAATGAGCAGTTCTTC
-	few	TRBV7-7	TRBJ2-1	CASSLPGSNEQFF	TGTGCCAGCAGCTTACCCGGGAGCAATGAGCAGTTCTTC
-	many	TRBV27	TRBJ2-3	CASSLEDTQYF	TGTGCCAGCAGTCTTGAGGATACGCAGTATTTT
-	few	TRBV10-2	TRBJ2-1	CASSDGSNEQFF	TGCGCCAGCAGTGACGGGTCCAATGAGCAGTTCTTC
-	-	TRBV7-9	TRBJ1-1	CASLGLGNTEAFF	TGTGCCTCCTTGGGACTAGGGAACACTGAAGCTTTCTTT
-	many	TRBV12-3/TRBV12-4	TRBJ2-1	CASSFGQIYNEQFF	TGTGCCAGCAGTTTTGGACAGATATACAATGAGCAGTTCTTC
-	few	TRBV20-1	TRBJ2-7	CSAARDDSLYEQYF	TGCAGTGCTGCCCGGGACGATAGCCTTTACGAGCAGTACTTC
TRBD2	few	TRBV4-1	TRBJ2-3	CASSQATGGVADTQYF	TGCGCCAGCAGCCAAGCGACGGGGGGGGTGGCAGATACGCAGTATTTT
-	-	TRBV4-1	TRBJ1-1	CASSQDAKAFF	TGCGCCAGCAGCCAAGATGCAAAAGCTTTCTTT
TRBD2	few	TRBV29-1	TRBJ2-1	CSFWGGAYNEQFF	TGCAGCTTTTGGGGGGGAGCTTACAATGAGCAGTTCTTC
TRBD2	-	TRBV4-1	TRBJ2-5	CASSLGGGLGETQYF	TGCGCCAGCTCCCTCGGGGGGGGGCTCGGGGAGACCCAGTACTTC
TRBD1	-	TRBV6-1	TRBJ2-5	CASRITIGQAGETQYF	TGTGCCAGCAGGATCACGATCGGACAGGCGGGAGAGACCCAGTACTTC
TRBD2	few	TRBV19	TRBJ2-3	CASSPSGGAFDTQYF	TGTGCCAGTAGTCCTAGCGGGGGAGCTTTCGATACGCAGTATTTT
-	few	TRBV5-6	TRBJ2-7	CASSFAGFEQYF	TGTGCCAGCAGCTTTGCGGGGTTCGAGCAGTACTTC
-	few	TRBV18	TRBJ2-6	CASSLPGANVLTF	TGTGCCAGCTCACTCCCCGGGGCCAACGTCCTGACTTTC
TRBD2	few	TRBV18	TRBJ2-7	CASSPPRTSGSPYEQYF	TGTGCCAGCTCACCACCCCGGACTAGCGGGAGTCCCTACGAGCAGTACTTC
TRBD2	-	TRBV28	TRBJ2-5	CASSWTSGPQETQYF	TGTGCCAGCAGCTGGACTAGCGGCCCCCAAGAGACCCAGTACTTC
TRBD2	-	TRBV11-2	TRBJ2-3	CASSSGTSGEQGDTQYF	TGTGCCAGCAGCTCCGGGACTAGCGGAGAACAAGGAGATACGCAGTATTTT
-	-	TRBV6-5	TRBJ2-2	CASSYWPDSTGELFF	TGTGCCAGCAGTTACTGGCCGGACAGCACCGGGGAGCTGTTTTTT
TRBD1	-	TRBV28	TRBJ2-7	CASSPATGTSYEQYF	TGTGCCAGCAGTCCAGCGACAGGGACCTCCTACGAGCAGTACTTC
TRBD2	-	TRBV5-8	TRBJ2-1	CASSPVRREVYNEQFF	TGTGCCAGCAGCCCCGTCCGACGGGAGGTCTACAATGAGCAGTTCTTC
-	few	TRBV3-1	TRBJ2-7	CASSPVNWTLRDEQYF	TGTGCCAGCAGCCCCGTAAATTGGACCCTAAGGGACGAGCAGTACTTC
TRBD2	many	TRBV29-1	TRBJ2-2	CSGSGRSGTGELFF	TGCAGCGGTAGCGGGAGGTCGGGCACCGGGGAGCTGTTTTTT
-	many	TRBV12-3/TRBV12-4	TRBJ2-1	CASNIGPEQFF	TGTGCCAGCAATATTGGCCCTGAGCAGTTCTTC
-	few	TRBV5-1	TRBJ2-1	CASSLGGDYNYNEQFF	TGCGCCAGCAGCTTGGGCGGTGACTACAACTACAATGAGCAGTTCTTC
-	few	TRBV9	TRBJ1-2	CASSVVVPQRGYGYTF	TGTGCCAGCAGCGTAGTAGTGCCCCAACGGGGCTATGGCTACACCTTC